These T cell receptor beta chains were read from a single sample in a study of blood T cell repertoires in COVID-19. Using immunoSEQ multiplex PCR, the repertoire was profiled, and TCRdb retains in-frame clones only, with some absent. The sample yields 100,000 to 150,000 clones, 70% to 85% seen once. Sequenced material: peripheral blood. All receptors derive from a woman at least 80 years old with acute or convalescent COVID-19. Both conserved end residues are part of each CDR3. The D gene is left open where the match is weak. The size field is filled for only some rows; it gives once, few, many or a size class.

CASSLPTPNYGYTF,TGTGCCAGCAGTTTACCGACACCGAACTATGGCTACACCTTC,-,-,14,TRBJ1-2,TRBV28
CASSLIGDRVDEQYF,TGCGCCAGCAGCTTGATTGGAGACAGGGTCGACGAGCAGTACTTC,TRBD1,-,15,TRBJ2-7,TRBV5-1
CASSITSGYNEQFF,TGTGCCAGCAGCATTACTAGCGGTTACAATGAGCAGTTCTTC,TRBD2,-,14,TRBJ2-1,TRBV14
CASSRAGSNSPLHF,TGTGCCAGCAGCAGGGCAGGGTCTAATTCACCCCTCCACTTT,-,-,14,TRBJ1-6,TRBV27
CASTLRGASNQPQHF,TGTGCCAGCACCTTACGCGGGGCTAGCAATCAGCCCCAGCATTTT,-,-,15,TRBJ1-5,TRBV5-6
CASSQAEDSPLHF,TGTGCCAGCAGCCAAGCCGAGGATTCACCCCTCCACTTT,-,-,13,TRBJ1-6,TRBV3-1/TRBV3-2
CASSVVSGSYEQYF,TGTGCCAGCAGCGTAGTCTCCGGCTCCTACGAGCAGTACTTC,-,-,14,TRBJ2-7,TRBV9
CAWSRAGNYNEQFF,TGTGCCTGGAGTAGAGCGGGAAACTACAATGAGCAGTTCTTC,TRBD2,once,14,TRBJ2-1,TRBV30
CASSARRGTRASYEQYF,TGTGCCAGTAGTGCCCGGCGGGGGACTAGAGCTTCCTACGAGCAGTACTTC,TRBD2,-,17,TRBJ2-7,TRBV19
CASSPWTRVNTEAFF,TGTGCCAGCAGTCCCTGGACAAGGGTGAACACTGAAGCTTTCTTT,-,once,15,TRBJ1-1,TRBV2
CSVGTSGGTEAFF,TGCAGCGTTGGGACGTCGGGGGGCACTGAAGCTTTCTTT,-,-,13,TRBJ1-1,TRBV29-1
CASSTTPGGEAFF,TGTGCCAGCAGCACCACCCCTGGGGGGGAAGCTTTCTTT,-,-,13,TRBJ1-1,TRBV9
CASSMWGGSTDTQYF,TGTGCCAGTAGTATGTGGGGGGGGAGCACAGATACGCAGTATTTT,TRBD2,-,15,TRBJ2-3,TRBV19
CASSYGTGGSGNTIYF,TGTGCCAGCAGTTACGGGACAGGGGGCTCTGGAAACACCATATATTTT,TRBD1,-,16,TRBJ1-3,TRBV6-5
CASSRTGNTEAFF,TGTGCCAGCAGCAGGACAGGGAACACTGAAGCTTTCTTT,TRBD1,-,13,TRBJ1-1,TRBV7-9
CASSQWLVGGNTGELFF,TGTGCCAGCAGCCAGTGGTTGGTGGGGGGGAACACCGGGGAGCTGTTTTTT,-,-,17,TRBJ2-2,TRBV4-2
CASSQTGGVEAFF,TGCGCCAGCAGCCAGACAGGGGGAGTTGAAGCTTTCTTT,TRBD1,-,13,TRBJ1-1,TRBV4-1
CASSSGTGGLGQFF,TGTGCCAGCAGCTCGGGGACAGGGGGATTGGGGCAGTTCTTC,TRBD1,-,14,TRBJ2-1,TRBV7-2
CASSPDSNEKLFF,TGTGCCAGCAGCCCGGACTCAAATGAAAAACTGTTTTTT,-,-,13,TRBJ1-4,TRBV7-9
CASSLTRTGTHEQYF,TGTGCCAGCTCACTCACCCGGACAGGGACCCACGAGCAGTACTTC,TRBD1,few,15,TRBJ2-7,TRBV18
CASSVGTGDYYEQYF,TGTGCCAGCAGTGTAGGGACAGGGGACTACTACGAGCAGTACTTC,TRBD1,-,15,TRBJ2-7,TRBV27
CASRDWSTGAGANVLTF,TGTGCCAGTCGCGACTGGTCTACAGGGGCTGGGGCCAACGTCCTGACTTTC,TRBD1,-,17,TRBJ2-6,TRBV19
CASSPQDILNTEAFF,TGTGCCAGCAGCCCACAAGACATCTTGAACACTGAAGCTTTCTTT,-,once,15,TRBJ1-1,TRBV7-9
CASSPRGGGAAARNNEQFF,TGTGCCAGCAGCCCCCGGGGCGGGGGGGCCGCCGCCCGTAACAATGAGCAGTTCTTC,TRBD2,-,19,TRBJ2-1,TRBV11-2
CASGLVVLTGVGTDTQYF,TGTGCTAGTGGTTTGGTGGTCCTGACAGGGGTAGGGACAGATACGCAGTATTTT,TRBD1,-,18,TRBJ2-3,TRBV12-5
CASSTQQGVYEQFF,TGCGCCAGCAGCACGCAACAGGGGGTTTATGAGCAGTTCTTC,TRBD1,-,14,TRBJ2-1,TRBV5-1
CASSDSHSGANVLTF,TGTGCCAGCAGTGACTCACACTCTGGGGCCAACGTCCTGACTTTC,-,few,15,TRBJ2-6,TRBV6-4
CASSFQGTTEAFF,TGTGCCAGCAGTTTTCAGGGGACCACTGAAGCTTTCTTT,-,-,13,TRBJ1-1,TRBV6-5
CASSARLAGGPDTQYF,TGTGCCAGCAGCGCTCGACTAGCGGGGGGCCCAGATACGCAGTATTTT,TRBD2,-,16,TRBJ2-3,TRBV9
CASSPGGRATDTQYF,TGTGCCAGCAGTCCTGGGGGGAGGGCCACAGATACGCAGTATTTT,TRBD2,-,15,TRBJ2-3,TRBV27
CASSYRRTARGETQYF,TGTGCCAGCAGTTACCGGAGGACAGCCCGCGGGGAGACCCAGTACTTC,-,-,16,TRBJ2-5,TRBV6-2/TRBV6-3
CASSSPGQGYYGYTF,TGTGCCAGCAGTTCCCCGGGACAGGGTTACTATGGCTACACCTTC,TRBD1,-,15,TRBJ1-2,TRBV6-2/TRBV6-3
CASSLEDRGPYTEAFF,TGTGCCAGCAGCTTAGAGGACAGGGGTCCATACACTGAAGCTTTCTTT,TRBD1,few,16,TRBJ1-1,TRBV7-2
CASSQGQGAYGNTIYF,TGCGCCAGCAGCCAGGGACAGGGGGCTTATGGAAACACCATATATTTT,TRBD1,-,16,TRBJ1-3,TRBV5-1
CASSLDSQGVRSPLHF,TGTGCCAGCAGCTTAGACTCACAGGGTGTGAGATCACCCCTCCACTTT,-,-,16,TRBJ1-6,TRBV11-2
CASSGEREMVEQYF,TGTGCCAGCAGTGGGGAGCGGGAGATGGTGGAGCAGTACTTC,TRBD2,-,14,TRBJ2-7,TRBV25-1
CASSGRRSLGNEQFF,TGTGCCAGCAGTGGACGTAGGAGTTTAGGCAATGAGCAGTTCTTC,-,-,15,TRBJ2-1,TRBV2
CASTVRGYNSPLHF,TGTGCCAGCACCGTTCGGGGCTATAATTCACCCCTCCACTTT,-,-,14,TRBJ1-6,TRBV27
CASTRGDTEAFF,TGCGCCAGCACCAGGGGAGACACTGAAGCTTTCTTT,-,-,12,TRBJ1-1,TRBV10-2
CASSFRGQNYEQYF,TGTGCCAGCAGCTTTAGGGGACAGAACTACGAGCAGTACTTC,TRBD1,-,14,TRBJ2-7,TRBV5-5
CASSTSVNTEAFF,TGTGCCAGCAGCACATCAGTGAACACTGAAGCTTTCTTT,-,-,13,TRBJ1-1,TRBV7-9
CASSRTAGGYNEQFF,TGCGCCAGCAGCCGAACAGCGGGAGGGTACAATGAGCAGTTCTTC,TRBD2,-,15,TRBJ2-1,TRBV4-3
CASSPSGTGGAFGELFF,TGTGCCAGCAGTCCCTCCGGGACAGGGGGCGCGTTCGGGGAGCTGTTTTTT,TRBD1,-,17,TRBJ2-2,TRBV25-1
CASSLSRGRGSGNTIYF,TGTGCCAGCAGCCTGAGCCGCGGCAGGGGCTCTGGAAACACCATATATTTT,-,-,17,TRBJ1-3,TRBV7-6
CASSPIQRGGRSTQYF,TGCGCCAGCAGCCCGATACAGCGGGGGGGGCGATCTACGCAGTATTTT,TRBD2,-,16,TRBJ2-3,TRBV5-1
CASSLADRAGYTF,TGTGCCAGCAGCTTAGCCGACAGGGCAGGCTACACCTTC,TRBD1,-,13,TRBJ1-2,TRBV7-9
CASSLAGHYYEQYF,TGCGCCAGCAGCTTGGCCGGCCACTACTACGAGCAGTACTTC,-,-,14,TRBJ2-7,TRBV5-1
CASSLALLQETQYF,TGTGCCAGCAGCTTAGCGTTACTACAAGAGACCCAGTACTTC,-,-,14,TRBJ2-5,TRBV7-2
CASSLVGTGRDNEQFF,TGTGCCAGCAGCTTAGTAGGGACAGGGAGGGACAATGAGCAGTTCTTC,TRBD1,-,16,TRBJ2-1,TRBV7-9
CASSFVALNTEAFF,TGTGCCAGCAGCTTCGTAGCATTGAACACTGAAGCTTTCTTT,-,-,14,TRBJ1-1,TRBV7-9
CASSLVAGKTNTEAFF,TGCGCCAGCAGCTTGGTGGCAGGGAAGACGAACACTGAAGCTTTCTTT,-,-,16,TRBJ1-1,TRBV5-1
CASSGAGYSYEQYF,TGTGCCAGCAGTGGGGCAGGTTACTCCTACGAGCAGTACTTC,-,-,14,TRBJ2-7,TRBV2